This T cell receptor beta chain was obtained from a study of T cell responses to AZD1222 COVID-19 vaccine. V was pared by 0 bases and J by 6 bases, with 11 bases between. Germline CDR1 and CDR2: ENHRY and SYGVKD. There are 14 residues in the CDR3. Data came from immunoSEQ multiplex PCR; TCRdb stores just in-frame clones and leaves some out. The sample consists of over 95,000 clones, about four fifths of them appearing once. Sequenced here: peripheral blood, sampled 28 days after the second AZD1222 dose. The source of this sequence is an adult who received the AZD1222 COVID-19 vaccine. This chain uses TRBV10-3 with TRBJ1-2; D remains unclear. CDR3 region: CAISESGSGDGYTF. The DNA of the CDR3 is TGTGCCATCAGTGAGTCCGGGAGTGGCGATGGCTACACCTTC.